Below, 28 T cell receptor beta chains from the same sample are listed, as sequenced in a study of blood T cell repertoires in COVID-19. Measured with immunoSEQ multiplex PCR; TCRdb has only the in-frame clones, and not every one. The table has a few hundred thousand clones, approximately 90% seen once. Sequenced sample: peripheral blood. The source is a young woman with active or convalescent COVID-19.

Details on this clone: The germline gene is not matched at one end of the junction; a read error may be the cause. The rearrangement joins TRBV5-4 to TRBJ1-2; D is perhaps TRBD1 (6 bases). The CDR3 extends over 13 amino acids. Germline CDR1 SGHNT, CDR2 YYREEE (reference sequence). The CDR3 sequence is CASSLDRIYGYTF. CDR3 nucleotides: TGTGCCAGCAGTTTGGACAGAATCTATGGCTACACCTTC.

CDR3 bases: TGCGCCAGCAGCTTTAATCCAGGGCCTACTGAAGCTTTCTTT. Its translation: CASSFNPGPTEAFF. The chain is built from TRBV5-1 and TRBJ1-1, with a weak D call TRBD1 (5 bases). The length of the CDR3 is 14 residues. The V end lost 2 bases, the J end lost 5 bases, and 13 bases lay between the germline ends. Germline loops: CDR1 SGHRS, CDR2 YFSETQ.

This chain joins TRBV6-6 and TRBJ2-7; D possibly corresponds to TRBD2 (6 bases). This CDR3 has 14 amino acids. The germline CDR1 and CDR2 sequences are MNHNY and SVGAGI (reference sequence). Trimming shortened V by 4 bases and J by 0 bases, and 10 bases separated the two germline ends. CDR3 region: CASSWGELSYEQYF. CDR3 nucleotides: TGTGCCAGCAGTTGGGGGGAGCTCTCCTACGAGCAGTACTTC.

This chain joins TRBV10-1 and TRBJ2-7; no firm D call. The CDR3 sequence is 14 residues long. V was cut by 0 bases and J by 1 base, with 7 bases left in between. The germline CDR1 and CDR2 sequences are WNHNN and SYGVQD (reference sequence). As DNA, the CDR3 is TGCGCCAGCAGTGAGTCGAACAGTTCCTACGAGCAGTACTTC. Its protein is CASSESNSSYEQYF.

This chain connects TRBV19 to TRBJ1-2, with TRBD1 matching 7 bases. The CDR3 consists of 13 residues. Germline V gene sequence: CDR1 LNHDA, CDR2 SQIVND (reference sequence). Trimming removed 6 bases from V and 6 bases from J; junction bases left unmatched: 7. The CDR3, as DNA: TGTGCCAGTAGCCCAAGGGGGCCAGATGGCTACACCTTC. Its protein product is CASSPRGPDGYTF.

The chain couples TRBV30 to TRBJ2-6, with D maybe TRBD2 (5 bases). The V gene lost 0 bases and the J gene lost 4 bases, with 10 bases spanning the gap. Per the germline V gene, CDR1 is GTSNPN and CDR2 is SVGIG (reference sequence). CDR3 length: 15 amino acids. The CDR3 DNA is TGTGCCTGGAGTGTAGGAGCGGCAGGGGCCAACGTCCTGACTTTC. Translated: CAWSVGAAGANVLTF.

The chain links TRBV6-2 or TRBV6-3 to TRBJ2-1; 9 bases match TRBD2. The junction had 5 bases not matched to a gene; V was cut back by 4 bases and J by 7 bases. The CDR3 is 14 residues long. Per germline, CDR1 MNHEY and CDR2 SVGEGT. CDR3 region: CASSSSLAGNEQFF. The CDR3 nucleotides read TGTGCCAGCAGTTCGAGCCTAGCGGGGAATGAGCAGTTCTTC.

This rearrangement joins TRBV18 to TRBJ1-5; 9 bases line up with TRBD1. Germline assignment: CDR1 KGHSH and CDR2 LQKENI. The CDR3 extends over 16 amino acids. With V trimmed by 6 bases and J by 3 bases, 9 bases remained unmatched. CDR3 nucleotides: TGTGCCAGCTCGCCGCGGACAGGGGAATACAATCAGCCCCAGCATTTT. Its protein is CASSPRTGEYNQPQHF. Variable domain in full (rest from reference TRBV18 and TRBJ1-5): NAGVMQNPRHLVRRRGQEARLRCSPMKGHSHVYWYRQLPEEGLKFMVYLQKENIIDESGMPKERFSAEFPKEGPSILRIQQVVRGDSAAYFCASSPRTGEYNQPQHFGDGTRLSIL.

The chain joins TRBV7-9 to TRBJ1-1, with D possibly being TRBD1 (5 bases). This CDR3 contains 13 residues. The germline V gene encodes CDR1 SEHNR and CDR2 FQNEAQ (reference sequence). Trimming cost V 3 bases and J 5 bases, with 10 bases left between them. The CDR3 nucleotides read TGTGCCAGCAGCTTCTCTCCAGGGACTGAAGCTTTCTTT. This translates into CASSFSPGTEAFF. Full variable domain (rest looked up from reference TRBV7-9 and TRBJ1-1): DTGVSQNPRHKITKRGQNVTFRCDPISEHNRLYWYRQTLGQGPEFLTYFQNEAQLEKSRLLSDRFSAERPKGSFSTLEIQRTEQGDSAMYLCASSFSPGTEAFFGQGTRLTVV.

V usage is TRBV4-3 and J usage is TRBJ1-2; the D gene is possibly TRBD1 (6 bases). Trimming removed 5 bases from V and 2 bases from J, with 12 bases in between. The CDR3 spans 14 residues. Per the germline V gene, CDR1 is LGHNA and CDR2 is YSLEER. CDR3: CASSSGQGNYGYTF. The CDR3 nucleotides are TGCGCCAGCAGCTCCGGCCAGGGGAACTATGGCTACACCTTC.

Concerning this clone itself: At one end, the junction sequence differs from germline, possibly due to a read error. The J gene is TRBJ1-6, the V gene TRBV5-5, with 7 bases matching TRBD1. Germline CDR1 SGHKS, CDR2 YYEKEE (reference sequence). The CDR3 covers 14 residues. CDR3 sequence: CASTLGGGYSPLHF. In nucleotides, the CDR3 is TGTGCCAGCACCTTGGGAGGGGGCTATTCACCCCTCCACTTT.

In nucleotides, the CDR3 is TGTGCCAGCAGTTACCGGAAATCCGGGACAGTGAAAGCTTTCTTT. It translates to CASSYRKSGTVKAFF. V usage is TRBV6-2 or TRBV6-3 and J usage is TRBJ1-1, with 7 positions matching TRBD1. The CDR3 runs 15 residues. The J segment lost 9 bases and the V segment lost 2 bases, leaving 12 bases of the junction unmatched. In germline, CDR1 is MNHEY, CDR2 SVGEGT.

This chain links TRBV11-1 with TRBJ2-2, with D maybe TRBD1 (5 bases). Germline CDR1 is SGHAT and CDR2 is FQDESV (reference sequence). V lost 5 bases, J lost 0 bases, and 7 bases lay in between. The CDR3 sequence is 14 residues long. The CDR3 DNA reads TGTGCCAGCAGCCCAGGGCCGAACACCGGGGAGCTGTTTTTT. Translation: CASSPGPNTGELFF.

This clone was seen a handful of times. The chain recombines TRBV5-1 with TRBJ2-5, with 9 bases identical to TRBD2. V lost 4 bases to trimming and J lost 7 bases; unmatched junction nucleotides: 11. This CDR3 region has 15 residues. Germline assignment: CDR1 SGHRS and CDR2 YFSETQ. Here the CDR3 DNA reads TGCGCCAGCAGCATCGTAGCGGGGGCCCCAGGGACCCAGTACTTC. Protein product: CASSIVAGAPGTQYF.

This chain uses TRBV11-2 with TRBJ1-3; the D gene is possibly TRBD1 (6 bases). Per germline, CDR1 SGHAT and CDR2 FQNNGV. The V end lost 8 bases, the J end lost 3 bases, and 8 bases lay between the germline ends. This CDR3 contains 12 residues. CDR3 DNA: TGTGCCAGCGGGACATTTGGAAACACCATATATTTT. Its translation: CASGTFGNTIYF. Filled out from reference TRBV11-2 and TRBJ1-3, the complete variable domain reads EAGVAQSPRYKIIEKRQSVAFWCNPISGHATLYWYQQILGQGPKLLIQFQNNGVVDDSQLPKDRFSAERLKGVDSTLKIQPAKLEDSAVYLCASGTFGNTIYFGEGSWLTVV.

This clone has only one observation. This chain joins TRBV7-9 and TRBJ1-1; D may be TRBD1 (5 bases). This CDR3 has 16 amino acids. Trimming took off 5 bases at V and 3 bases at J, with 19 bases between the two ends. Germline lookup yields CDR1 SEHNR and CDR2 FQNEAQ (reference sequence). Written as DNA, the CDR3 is TGTGCCAGCAGCGGGTCTGGCGGGGGGAAGGACACTGAAGCTTTCTTT. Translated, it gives CASSGSGGGKDTEAFF.

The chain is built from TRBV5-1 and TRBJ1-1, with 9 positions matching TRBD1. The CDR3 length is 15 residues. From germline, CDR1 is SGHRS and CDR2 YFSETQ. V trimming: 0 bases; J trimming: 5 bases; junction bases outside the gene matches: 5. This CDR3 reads CASSLAGQGGTEAFF. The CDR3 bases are TGCGCCAGCAGCTTGGCGGGACAGGGAGGGACTGAAGCTTTCTTT.

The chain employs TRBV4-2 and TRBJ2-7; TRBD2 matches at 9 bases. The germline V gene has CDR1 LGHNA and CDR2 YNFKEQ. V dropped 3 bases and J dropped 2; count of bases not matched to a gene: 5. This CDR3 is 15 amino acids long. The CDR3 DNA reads TGTGCCAGCAGCCACCCTAGCGGGGCAACCTACGAGCAGTACTTC. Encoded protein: CASSHPSGATYEQYF.

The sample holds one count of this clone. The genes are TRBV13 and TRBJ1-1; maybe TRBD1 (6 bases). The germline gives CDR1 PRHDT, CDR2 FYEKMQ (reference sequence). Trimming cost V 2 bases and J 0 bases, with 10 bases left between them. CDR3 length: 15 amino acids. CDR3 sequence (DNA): TGTGCCAGCAGCTTATACAGGGTTCTGAACACTGAAGCTTTCTTT. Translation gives CASSLYRVLNTEAFF.

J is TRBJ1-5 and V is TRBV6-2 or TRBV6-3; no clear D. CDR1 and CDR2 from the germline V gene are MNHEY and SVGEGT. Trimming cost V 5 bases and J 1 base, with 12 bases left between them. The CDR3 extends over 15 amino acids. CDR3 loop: CASSTYRPSNQPQHF. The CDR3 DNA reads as TGTGCCAGCAGTACCTACAGACCCAGCAATCAGCCCCAGCATTTT.

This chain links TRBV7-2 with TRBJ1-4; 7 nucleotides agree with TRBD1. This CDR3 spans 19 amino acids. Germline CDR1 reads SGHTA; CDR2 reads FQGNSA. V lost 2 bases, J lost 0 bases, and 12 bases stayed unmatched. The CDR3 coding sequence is TGTGCCAGCAGCTTAAAATGGGGACAGCTCACTGCAACTAATGAAAAACTGTTTTTT. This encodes CASSLKWGQLTATNEKLFF.

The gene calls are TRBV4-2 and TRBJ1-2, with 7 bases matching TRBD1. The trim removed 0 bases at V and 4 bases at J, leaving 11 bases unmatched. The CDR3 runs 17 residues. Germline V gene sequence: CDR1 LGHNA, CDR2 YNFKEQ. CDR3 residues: CASSQDRGTGAAYGYTF. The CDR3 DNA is TGTGCCAGCAGCCAAGATAGGGGAACAGGGGCTGCCTATGGCTACACCTTC.

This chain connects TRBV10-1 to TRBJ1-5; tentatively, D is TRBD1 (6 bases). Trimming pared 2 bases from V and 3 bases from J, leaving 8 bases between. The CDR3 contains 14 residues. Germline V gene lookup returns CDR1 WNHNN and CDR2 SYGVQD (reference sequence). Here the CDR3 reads CASSEPGHNQPQHF. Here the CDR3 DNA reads TGCGCCAGCAGTGAGCCGGGACACAATCAGCCCCAGCATTTT.

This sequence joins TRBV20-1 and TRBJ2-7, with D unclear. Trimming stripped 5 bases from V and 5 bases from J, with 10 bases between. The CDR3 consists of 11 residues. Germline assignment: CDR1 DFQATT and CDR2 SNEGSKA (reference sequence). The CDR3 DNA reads TGCAGTGCTGGGCATTCGAACGAGCAGTACTTC. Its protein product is CSAGHSNEQYF.

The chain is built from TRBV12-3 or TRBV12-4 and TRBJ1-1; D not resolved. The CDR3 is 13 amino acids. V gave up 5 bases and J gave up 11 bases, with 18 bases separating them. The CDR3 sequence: CASSPSGFTGAFF. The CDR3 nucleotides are TGTGCCAGCAGTCCCTCGGGATTCACCGGGGCTTTCTTT.

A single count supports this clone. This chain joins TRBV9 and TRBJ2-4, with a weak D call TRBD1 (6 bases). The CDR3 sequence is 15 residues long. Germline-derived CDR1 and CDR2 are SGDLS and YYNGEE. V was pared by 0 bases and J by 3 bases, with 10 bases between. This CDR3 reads CASSVGPGVKNIQYF. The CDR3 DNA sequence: TGTGCCAGCAGCGTAGGGCCAGGGGTCAAAAACATTCAGTACTTC.

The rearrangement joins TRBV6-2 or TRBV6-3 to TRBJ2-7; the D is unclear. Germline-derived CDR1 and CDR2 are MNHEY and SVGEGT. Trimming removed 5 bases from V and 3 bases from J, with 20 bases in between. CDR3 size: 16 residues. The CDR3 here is CASSPARMGLGYEQYF. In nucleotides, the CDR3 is TGTGCCAGCAGTCCAGCTAGGATGGGTTTGGGCTACGAGCAGTACTTC.

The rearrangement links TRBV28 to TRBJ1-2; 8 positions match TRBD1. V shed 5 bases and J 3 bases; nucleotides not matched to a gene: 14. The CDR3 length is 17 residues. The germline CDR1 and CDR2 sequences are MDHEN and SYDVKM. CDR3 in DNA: TGTGCCAGCAGTCCCCGACAGGGGCGGCGGGTCGACTATGGCTACACCTTC. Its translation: CASSPRQGRRVDYGYTF.